One sample yielded the 12 T cell receptor beta chains listed below, sequenced in a study of T cells in Graves' hyperthyroidism and ophthalmopathy. TCR beta CDR3 regions were amplified from RNA. HTBI primers were employed in a first-round RT-PCR of the TCR CDR3. One entry per CDR3 protein, called by TCRdb with MiXCR from the multiplex PCR reads. The data show some 500,000 distinct CDR3 sequences, approximately 14% seen once. Sequenced material: blood. Every receptor here comes from a woman under 30 with Graves' hyperthyroidism.

Many counts were recorded for this clonotype. The chain links TRBV12-3 or TRBV12-4 to TRBJ1-1; D gene unclear. The CDR3 consists of 11 residues. Trimming left V 5 bases short and J 5 bases short, with 6 bases between. The DNA for the CDR3 is TGTGCCAGCAGTGACGGGACTGAAGCTTTCTTT. It codes for CASSDGTEAFF.

This clonotype has ten or more counts. The gene calls are TRBV20-1 and TRBJ1-6; weak D call: TRBD1 (5 bases). This CDR3 has 15 residues. Trimming left V 5 bases short and J 4 bases short, with 15 bases between. CDR1 is DFQATT and CDR2 is SNEGSKA in the germline V gene (reference sequence). The CDR3 loop reads CSAFMWDLYNSPLHF. The DNA of the CDR3 is TGCAGTGCTTTCATGTGGGACCTATATAATTCACCCCTCCACTTT.

The table lists this clonotype with a count of one. The CDR3 here is CASSRTSGASYEQYV. DNA for the CDR3: TGTGCCAGCAGCCGTACTAGCGGGGCCTCCTACGAGCAGTACGTC. The chain recombines TRBV6-1 with TRBJ2-7; 10 nucleotides line up with TRBD2. J gave up 0 bases and V 6 bases, and 5 bases lay outside the gene matches. Per germline, CDR1 MNHNS and CDR2 SASEGT. The CDR3 has 15 residues.

This clonotype was counted at least ten times. The V and J genes are TRBV3-1 and TRBJ2-7; TRBD2 agrees at 9 bases. CDR3 length: 15 residues. Germline V CDR1 and CDR2: LGHDT, YNNKEL (reference sequence). The trim removed 0 bases at V and 6 bases at J, leaving 6 bases unmatched. The CDR3 coding sequence is TGTGCCAGCAGCCAAGACGTCGGCGGGAGGGGCGAGCAGTACTTC. Translating gives CASSQDVGGRGEQYF.

This clonotype showed up many times. The chain joins TRBV12-5 to TRBJ1-1; D may be TRBD1 (5 bases). The germline CDR1 and CDR2 sequences are LGHNT and FRNRAP. The CDR3 is 15 amino acids. Trimming took 3 bases from V and 2 from J, leaving 13 bases between them. The chain's CDR3 is CASGFFIRDNTEAFF. The CDR3 coding sequence is TGTGCTAGTGGTTTTTTTATCCGGGACAACACTGAAGCTTTCTTT.

This clonotype was counted between two and nine times. V gene TRBV6-5 combines with J gene TRBJ2-3; TRBD2 matches 9 bases. CDR1 is MNHEY, CDR2 SVGAGI, per germline. With 0 bases clipped from V and 14 bases from J, the junction kept 6 bases outside the gene matches. The CDR3 is 13 amino acids. CDR3 bases: TGTGCCAGCAGTTACTCGATGAGCGGGGGGCGGTATTTT. Protein product: CASSYSMSGGRYF.

Ten or more counts support this clonotype. V and J are TRBV12-3 or TRBV12-4 and TRBJ1-2, with 7 bases aligning to TRBD1. Trimming at V came to 5 bases and at J to 9 bases, leaving 6 bases not matched to a gene. The length of the CDR3 is 12 residues. CDR3 amino acids: CASSALTGSYTF. In DNA form, the CDR3 reads TGTGCCAGCAGTGCCCTGACAGGGAGCTACACCTTC.

This clonotype was seen a few times. The J gene is TRBJ1-3, the V gene TRBV19; tentative D call: TRBD1 (5 bases). Germline values: CDR1 LNHDA, CDR2 SQIVND (reference sequence). CDR3 length equals 16 residues. V was shortened by 5 bases and J by 0 bases, with 14 bases between the two germline ends. In DNA form, the CDR3 reads TGTGCCAGTAGTCTCGGCAGGGTCTTCTCTGGAAACACCATATATTTT. This codes for CASSLGRVFSGNTIYF.

This clonotype was found a few times. The gene calls are TRBV7-9 and TRBJ1-4; no reliable D call. With 0 bases removed from V and 7 bases from J, the gap between germline ends came to 15 bases. CDR1 and CDR2 from the germline V gene are SEHNR and FQNEAQ (reference sequence). The CDR3 is 16 amino acids. DNA of the CDR3: TGTGCCAGCAGCTTAGCGCTAAACAGCCTGGGTGAAAAACTGTTTTTT. Residues: CASSLALNSLGEKLFF.

In regard to this clonotype: The junction departs from the called germline gene at one end, perhaps through a read error. The chain couples TRBV5-1 to TRBJ1-5; tentatively, D is TRBD1 (6 bases). Germline V lookup: CDR1 SGHRS, CDR2 YFSETQ. This CDR3 spans 14 amino acids. The CDR3 sequence is CASSPTGSNHPQHF. DNA for the CDR3: TGCGCCAGCAGCCCGACAGGAAGCAATCATCCCCAGCATTTT.

This clonotype was seen more than once but under ten times. The CDR3 loop is CASSEWNRLNTEAFF. The CDR3, as DNA: TGTGCCAGCAGTGAATGGAACAGGCTGAACACTGAAGCTTTCTTT. The rearrangement uses TRBV25-1 and TRBJ1-1; TRBD1 is a possible D gene (5 bases). V lost 1 base, J lost 0 bases, and 9 bases lay in between. CDR3 length: 15 residues. Germline V gene sequence: CDR1 MGHDK, CDR2 SYGVNS.

The chain uses TRBV27 and TRBJ1-2; perhaps TRBD1 as D (6 bases). CDR1 and CDR2 (germline): MNHEY, SMNVEV (reference sequence). V dropped 6 bases and J dropped 6 bases, with 20 bases sitting between them. This CDR3 is built from 15 residues. The DNA of the CDR3 is TGTGCCAGCAGCTCAGCGGGGGGGGCGGGTAATGGCTACACCTTC. This codes for CASSSAGGAGNGYTF.